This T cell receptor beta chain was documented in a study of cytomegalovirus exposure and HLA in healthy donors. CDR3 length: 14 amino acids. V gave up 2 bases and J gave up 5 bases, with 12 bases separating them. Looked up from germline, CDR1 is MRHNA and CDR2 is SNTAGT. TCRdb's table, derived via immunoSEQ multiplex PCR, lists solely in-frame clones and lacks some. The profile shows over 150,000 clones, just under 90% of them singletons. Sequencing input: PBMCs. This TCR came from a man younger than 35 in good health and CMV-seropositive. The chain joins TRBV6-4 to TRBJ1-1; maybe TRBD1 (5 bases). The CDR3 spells CASSDRGGGTEAFF. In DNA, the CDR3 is TGTGCCAGCAGTGACAGGGGCGGCGGTACTGAAGCTTTCTTT.